One sample yielded the 9 T cell receptor beta chains listed below, sequenced in a study of cytomegalovirus exposure and HLA in healthy donors. A multiplex PCR was run with 60 Vbeta primers and 13 Jbeta primers. Sequencing was performed with immunoSEQ multiplex PCR; in TCRdb, only in-frame clones are kept and a portion is missing. The table has about 62,000 clones, approximately 80% seen once; the top ten hold roughly 2.9%. Material for sequencing was PBMCs. The receptor set was obtained from a woman in her 30s in good health and CMV-seronegative.

This chain joins TRBV6-5 and TRBJ2-7; D might be TRBD1 (5 bases). The germline CDR1 and CDR2 sequences are MNHEY and SVGAGI. V lost 6 bases, J lost 2 bases, and 17 bases lay in between. The CDR3 is 15 residues long. The CDR3 spells CASSNQAGSPYEQYF. The CDR3 nucleotides read TGTGCCAGCAGCAACCAAGCAGGGTCACCCTACGAGCAGTACTTC.

The chain recombines TRBV7-9 with TRBJ2-4; 7 bases agree with TRBD2. The ends lost 3 bases at V and 1 base at J; junction bases unmatched: 12. CDR1 is SEHNR and CDR2 is FQNEAQ in the germline V gene (reference sequence). This CDR3 is built from 18 residues. The DNA for the CDR3 is TGTGCCAGCAGCTTTCATATACCGGTGGGGGGGGCCAAAAACATTCAGTACTTC. It specifies CASSFHIPVGGAKNIQYF.

V is TRBV5-6 and J is TRBJ1-1; TRBD1 might be the D (5 bases). The CDR3 is 15 residues long. Trimming shortened V by 2 bases and J by 0 bases, and 11 bases separated the two germline ends. Germline loops: CDR1 SGHDT, CDR2 YYEEEE. The CDR3 reads CASSFGGGMNTEAFF. As DNA, the CDR3 is TGTGCCAGCAGCTTTGGGGGGGGGATGAACACTGAAGCTTTCTTT. Filled out from reference TRBV5-6 and TRBJ1-1, the complete variable domain reads DAGVTQSPTHLIKTRGQQVTLRCSPKSGHDTVSWYQQALGQGPQFIFQYYEEEERQRGNFPDRFSGHQFPNYSSELNVNALLLGDSALYLCASSFGGGMNTEAFFGQGTRLTVV.

The rearrangement uses TRBV5-1 and TRBJ1-1; D is unresolved. The germline V gene has CDR1 SGHRS and CDR2 YFSETQ. V gave up 0 bases and J gave up 1 base, with 7 bases separating them. This CDR3 comprises 14 residues. For the CDR3, the DNA is TGCGCCAGCAGCTTGGTGCCAGGGAACACTGAAGCTTTCTTT. Its protein is CASSLVPGNTEAFF.

The chain couples TRBV6-5 to TRBJ1-1; 8 nucleotides match TRBD1. The CDR3 has 15 residues. V shed 5 bases and J 6 bases; nucleotides not matched to a gene: 11. CDR1 and CDR2 (germline): MNHEY, SVGAGI. CDR3 nucleotide sequence: TGTGCCAGCAGTCTCGGACAGGGAAGGGGAGCTGAAGCTTTCTTT. Its translation: CASSLGQGRGAEAFF.

This chain uses TRBV5-1 with TRBJ2-7; the match to TRBD1 covers 8 bases. The CDR3 contains 15 residues. Germline CDR1 reads SGHRS; CDR2 reads YFSETQ. V lost 1 base and J lost 0; bases outside the gene matches: 3. The CDR3 DNA follows: TGCGCCAGCAGCTTGCGCGGGACAGGCTCCTACGAGCAGTACTTC. Residues: CASSLRGTGSYEQYF.

The chain couples TRBV18 to TRBJ1-5, with 7 bases lining up with TRBD1. V lost 4 bases to trimming and J lost 6 bases; unmatched junction nucleotides: 9. Per the germline V gene, CDR1 is KGHSH and CDR2 is LQKENI. The CDR3 is 15 residues long. CDR3 amino acids: CASSLKGADGQPQHF. CDR3 nucleotides: TGTGCCAGCTCACTGAAGGGGGCTGACGGTCAGCCCCAGCATTTT.

This clone was recorded only once. V is TRBV19 and J is TRBJ2-4, with D possibly matching TRBD1 (6 bases). Trimming took off 3 bases at V and 8 bases at J, with 11 bases between the two ends. Germline V CDR1 and CDR2: LNHDA, SQIVND (reference sequence). The CDR3 has 13 residues. CDR3 DNA: TGTGCCAGTAGTATGTGGGGGCGGGACATTCAGTACTTC. This translates into CASSMWGRDIQYF. The variable domain in full, completed from reference TRBV19 and TRBJ2-4, reads DGGITQSPKYLFRKEGQNVTLSCEQNLNHDAMYWYRQDPGQGLRLIYYSQIVNDFQKGDIAEGYSVSREKKESFPLTVTSAQKNPTAFYLCASSMWGRDIQYFGAGTRLSVL.

This clone was seen just once. The chain recombines TRBV30 with TRBJ2-5, with D possibly being TRBD1 (5 bases). Germline CDR1 reads GTSNPN; CDR2 reads SVGIG (reference sequence). CDR3 length: 12 residues. V lost 0 bases and J 5 bases, leaving 7 bases between the germline ends. In DNA, the CDR3 is TGTGCCTGGAGTGTACAGGTTGAGACCCAGTACTTC. Translating it yields CAWSVQVETQYF.